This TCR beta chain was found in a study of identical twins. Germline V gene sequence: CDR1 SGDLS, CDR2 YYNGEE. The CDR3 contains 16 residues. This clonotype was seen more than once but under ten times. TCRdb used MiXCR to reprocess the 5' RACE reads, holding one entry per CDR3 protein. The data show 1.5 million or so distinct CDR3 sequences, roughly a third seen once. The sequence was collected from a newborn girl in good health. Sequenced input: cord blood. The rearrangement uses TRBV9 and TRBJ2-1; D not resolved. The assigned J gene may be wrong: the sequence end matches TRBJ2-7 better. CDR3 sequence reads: CASSAPLESPYNEQYF. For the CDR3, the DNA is TGTGCCAGCAGCGCCCCCCTAGAGAGTCCCTACAATGAGCAGTACTTC.